This TCR beta chain was sequenced for a study of blood T cell repertoires in COVID-19. Study details: Samples of COVID-19 (acute and convalescent) were obtained from the United States, Italy and Spain. PBMCs, B-cell-depleted T cells, or T cells provided the cDNA or gDNA that made up the material.

Seattle patients were enrolled during active infection and followed longitudinally. Clones were sequenced by immunoSEQ multiplex PCR, and TCRdb holds only the in-frame ones, with some missing. The repertoire consists of tens of thousands of clones, with approximately 86% occurring once and the leading ten covering 3.5% to 4%. This CDR3 region has 13 residues. The V gene's germline CDR1 is ENHRY and CDR2 SYGVKD. The ends lost 6 bases at V and 1 base at J; junction bases unmatched: 2. The TCR originated in a man aged 35-49 years with COVID-19, enrolled during active disease. The rearrangement uses TRBV10-3 and TRBJ1-1, with 7 positions matching TRBD1. The sequenced sample consisted of peripheral blood. CDR3 protein: CAIRRTGNTEAFF. CDR3 sequence (DNA): TGTGCCATCAGGAGGACAGGGAACACTGAAGCTTTCTTT.